A single TCR beta chain is shown here with its context. This record comes from a study of OX40 agonist ivuxolimab in advanced cancers. Data came from immunoSEQ multiplex PCR; TCRdb stores just in-frame clones and leaves some out. Here the sample spans roughly 40,000 clones, about nine tenths being singletons. The sequencing used CD4+ or CD8+ T cells sorted from blood, collected in a trial of the OX40 agonist ivuxolimab. The origin of this receptor is an adult with an advanced solid tumor such as melanoma, head and neck, liver or kidney cancer.

CDR3 nucleotide sequence: TGTGCCAGCAGCACCCAACAGGGTGAGCAGTTCTTC. This encodes CASSTQQGEQFF. The rearrangement links TRBV9 to TRBJ2-1; D is possibly TRBD1 (6 bases). Trimming cost V 4 bases and J 9 bases, with 11 bases left between them. This CDR3 comprises 12 residues. Germline values: CDR1 SGDLS, CDR2 YYNGEE.